This passage covers 22 T cell receptor beta chains from one sample sequenced in a study of T cell responses to AZD1222 COVID-19 vaccine. Using immunoSEQ multiplex PCR, the repertoire was profiled, and TCRdb retains in-frame clones only, with some absent. The table lists about 180,000 clones, roughly 88% of them singletons, with 7.7% in the top ten. The sequences come from peripheral blood, collected on day 0 of AZD1222 vaccination. The source of these receptors is an adult in good health.

This clone was seen more than once but under ten times. The chain links TRBV28 to TRBJ2-7; 11 bases agree with TRBD1. The V gene's germline CDR1 is MDHEN and CDR2 SYDVKM. With V trimmed by 7 bases and J by 3 bases, 11 bases remained unmatched. The CDR3 length is 16 residues. Here the CDR3 DNA reads TGTGCCAGCACTCAGGAAGTGGGGACAGGGGGCTACGAGCAGTACTTC. As protein: CASTQEVGTGGYEQYF. The whole variable domain, remainder taken from reference TRBV28 and TRBJ2-7, is DVKVTQSSRYLVKRTGEKVFLECVQDMDHENMFWYRQDPGLGLRLIYFSYDVKMKEKGDIPEGYSVSREKKERFSLILESASTNQTSMYLCASTQEVGTGGYEQYFGPGTRLTVT.

The chain combines TRBV11-2 with TRBJ2-2, with D perhaps TRBD1 (6 bases). Trimming stripped 1 base from V and 5 bases from J, with 11 bases between. CDR1 and CDR2 from the germline V gene are SGHAT and FQNNGV. The CDR3 has 15 amino acids. In nucleotides, the CDR3 is TGTGCCAGCAGCTTAGGACAGGCCGGGACCGGGGAGCTGTTTTTT. Protein product: CASSLGQAGTGELFF.

V usage is TRBV11-2 and J usage is TRBJ1-2; D call uncertain. Trimming took off 4 bases at V and 8 bases at J, with 14 bases between the two ends. Per the germline V gene, CDR1 is SGHAT and CDR2 is FQNNGV. The CDR3 sequence is 13 residues long. The CDR3 is CASSSSMAAGYTF. CDR3 bases: TGTGCCAGCAGCTCTTCGATGGCCGCGGGCTACACCTTC.

J is TRBJ1-2 and V is TRBV28, with 7 bases aligning to TRBD1. This CDR3 spans 17 amino acids. The junction had 17 bases not matched to a gene; V was cut back by 6 bases and J by 4 bases. Germline V gene sequence: CDR1 MDHEN, CDR2 SYDVKM. In DNA form, the CDR3 reads TGTGCCAGCAGAACCACCGGGTTAGGGGGCGAGGGCTATGGCTACACCTTC. This gives the protein CASRTTGLGGEGYGYTF.

The chain carries TRBV11-2 and TRBJ1-1, with TRBD1 matching over 8 bases. V trimming: 0 bases; J trimming: 1 base; junction bases outside the gene matches: 10. Per germline, CDR1 SGHAT and CDR2 FQNNGV. This CDR3 comprises 18 residues. The CDR3 DNA follows: TGTGCCAGCAGCTTAGATCCGGACAGGGTTTCCAAGAACACTGAAGCTTTCTTT. This codes for CASSLDPDRVSKNTEAFF. Full variable domain (remainder filled in from reference TRBV11-2 and TRBJ1-1): EAGVAQSPRYKIIEKRQSVAFWCNPISGHATLYWYQQILGQGPKLLIQFQNNGVVDDSQLPKDRFSAERLKGVDSTLKIQPAKLEDSAVYLCASSLDPDRVSKNTEAFFGQGTRLTVV.

CDR3 nucleotides: TGTGCCAGTAGTACCCGGGGCATCGACGGGTCCTATAATTCACCCCTCCACTTT. Its protein product is CASSTRGIDGSYNSPLHF. The rearrangement uses TRBV19 and TRBJ1-6; a possible D gene is TRBD1 (5 bases). Germline assignment: CDR1 LNHDA and CDR2 SQIVND (reference sequence). V lost 4 bases to trimming and J lost 1 base, with 17 bases between them. The length of the CDR3 is 18 residues.

This rearrangement joins TRBV2 to TRBJ1-4; D unresolved. This CDR3 contains 14 residues. The V gene lost 7 bases and the J gene lost 8 bases, with 17 bases spanning the gap. Germline V gene data show CDR1 as SNHLY and CDR2 as FYNNEI. CDR3 coding DNA: TGTGCCAGCATGGCAGGTGGGATTTTGGAAAAACTGTTTTTT. Translated: CASMAGGILEKLFF.

The rearrangement links TRBV4-1 to TRBJ1-6; maybe TRBD1 (5 bases). Germline assignment: CDR1 MGHRA and CDR2 YSYEKL. This CDR3 has 19 residues. The V end lost 5 bases, the J end lost 4 bases, and 24 bases lay between the germline ends. CDR3 coding DNA: TGCGCCAGCAGCTCCCACCCCCTAGGGGAACAAAGATATAATTCACCCCTCCACTTT. It translates to CASSSHPLGEQRYNSPLHF.

V is TRBV7-9 and J is TRBJ1-2; D uncertain. V was trimmed by 7 bases and J by 4 bases, leaving 25 bases between them. CDR3 length equals 17 residues. Germline V gives CDR1 SEHNR, CDR2 FQNEAQ (reference sequence). CDR3 sequence: CASTPAVSRSLGYGYTF. DNA for the CDR3: TGTGCCAGCACCCCCGCTGTATCCCGGTCCCTTGGCTATGGCTACACCTTC.

This chain uses TRBV2 with TRBJ2-3, with D unclear. The ends were cut back, 5 bases at V and 0 bases at J, with 3 bases in the middle. Germline V lookup: CDR1 SNHLY, CDR2 FYNNEI. This CDR3 has 12 amino acids. The CDR3 DNA follows: TGTGCCAGCAGTTATAGCACAGATACGCAGTATTTT. This gives the protein CASSYSTDTQYF.

This chain links TRBV30 with TRBJ2-5; TRBD1 agrees at 7 bases. CDR1 and CDR2 (germline): GTSNPN, SVGIG (reference sequence). This CDR3 contains 14 residues. Trimming took 3 bases from V and 5 from J; bases not matched to a gene: 9. DNA of the CDR3: TGTGCCTGGAGCCCTGACAGGGCTCGGGAGACCCAGTACTTC. Residues: CAWSPDRARETQYF.

The chain uses TRBV24-1 and TRBJ2-3; D ambiguous. Between the trimmed V and J ends, which lost 4 bases and 2 bases, there was a span of 9 bases. The germline V gene has CDR1 KGHDR and CDR2 SFDVKD. The CDR3 has 14 amino acids. CDR3 sequence reads: CATSEPGPTDTQYF. The CDR3 DNA reads as TGTGCCACCAGTGAGCCTGGCCCCACAGATACGCAGTATTTT.

J is TRBJ2-3 and V is TRBV30; D is ambiguous. V was shortened by 3 bases and J by 6 bases, with 10 bases between the two germline ends. CDR1 and CDR2 (germline): GTSNPN, SVGIG (reference sequence). There are 12 residues in the CDR3. The CDR3 is CAWRSEGDTQYF. CDR3 nucleotides: TGTGCCTGGAGGTCCGAAGGGGATACGCAGTATTTT.

The chain employs TRBV5-5 and TRBJ1-6, with 11 bases matching TRBD1. Germline V gene lookup returns CDR1 SGHKS and CDR2 YYEKEE (reference sequence). The junction had 5 bases not matched to a gene; V was cut back by 1 base and J by 8 bases. The CDR3 covers 16 residues. The CDR3 loop reads CASSLRTGGIDSPLHF. CDR3 bases: TGTGCCAGCAGCTTGAGGACAGGGGGCATCGATTCACCCCTCCACTTT.

The chain is built from TRBV6-1 and TRBJ2-3; D is tentatively TRBD1 or TRBD2 (5 bases each). CDR3 length: 15 amino acids. Germline V gives CDR1 MNHNS, CDR2 SASEGT. V was pared by 3 bases and J by 6 bases, with 16 bases between. The CDR3 is CASSDRSFWGDTQYF. The CDR3 DNA follows: TGTGCCAGCAGTGACCGCAGCTTCTGGGGGGATACGCAGTATTTT.

The rearrangement uses TRBV11-2 and TRBJ2-5; D perhaps matches TRBD1 (5 bases). Trimming took off 4 bases at V and 6 bases at J, with 12 bases between the two ends. The CDR3 has 13 amino acids. Germline V gene lookup returns CDR1 SGHAT and CDR2 FQNNGV. The CDR3 region has the DNA TGTGCCAGCAGCTCCCCAGGGATTCAGACCCAGTACTTC. Translating it yields CASSSPGIQTQYF.

The sample holds one count of this clone. This sequence joins TRBV7-2 and TRBJ1-4; weak D call: TRBD1 (5 bases). Looked up from germline, CDR1 is SGHTA and CDR2 is FQGNSA. The V end lost 0 bases, the J end lost 4 bases, and 9 bases lay between the germline ends. This CDR3 region has 15 residues. CDR3 loop: CASSLARQINEKLFF. The CDR3 nucleotides are TGTGCCAGCAGCTTAGCTAGACAGATTAATGAAAAACTGTTTTTT.

The CDR3 sequence: CASSLVQGANTEAFF. In DNA, the CDR3 is TGTGCCAGCAGCTTAGTCCAGGGGGCGAACACTGAAGCTTTCTTT. The V gene is TRBV7-6, the J gene TRBJ1-1, with 8 bases fitting TRBD1. The V gene's germline CDR1 is SGHVS and CDR2 FNYEAQ. The V gene end was trimmed by 1 base and the J gene end by 1 base; junction bases not matched to a gene: 2. This CDR3 comprises 15 residues.

V is TRBV5-4 and J is TRBJ1-5, with D uncertain. The V end was cut by 4 bases, the J end by 6 bases, with 23 bases between. In germline, CDR1 is SGHNT, CDR2 YYREEE (reference sequence). This CDR3 has 17 residues. The DNA for the CDR3 is TGTGCCAGCAGCAAGGCCGGGGATGGAGGAGGCACTCAGCCCCAGCATTTT. It yields the protein CASSKAGDGGGTQPQHF.

The chain links TRBV11-3 to TRBJ2-7; 9 positions match TRBD1. From germline, CDR1 is SGHNT and CDR2 YENEEA. The CDR3 runs 16 residues. V shed 4 bases, J shed 4 bases, and the junction held 11 bases outside the gene matches. The CDR3 nucleotides are TGTGCCAGCAGCTCAGGAAGGGGGACAGGGCTTTACGAGCAGTACTTC. Translation: CASSSGRGTGLYEQYF.

Only a few counts were recorded for this clone. The gene calls are TRBV7-9 and TRBJ2-7; D remains ambiguous. Trimming pared 5 bases from V and 2 bases from J, leaving 7 bases between. There are 12 residues in the CDR3. Germline CDR1 and CDR2: SEHNR and FQNEAQ (reference sequence). CDR3 coding DNA: TGTGCCAGCAGCCTCCGAGCCTACGAGCAGTACTTC. Translated: CASSLRAYEQYF.

The rearrangement joins TRBV15 to TRBJ2-2; 8 positions match TRBD2. CDR3 size: 18 residues. Trimming removed 4 bases from V and 5 bases from J; junction bases left unmatched: 15. The germline V gene encodes CDR1 LNHNV and CDR2 YYDKDF (reference sequence). DNA for the CDR3: TGTGCCACCAGCACTCCGTACGGGGGGGAGGAGTTTACCGGGGAGCTGTTTTTT. Its protein is CATSTPYGGEEFTGELFF. The entire variable domain, with the rest obtained from reference TRBV15 and TRBJ2-2, is as follows: DAMVIQNPRYQVTQFGKPVTLSCSQTLNHNVMYWYQQKSSQAPKLLFHYYDKDFNNEADTPDNFQSRRPNTSFCFLDIRSPGLGDTAMYLCATSTPYGGEEFTGELFFGEGSRLTVL.